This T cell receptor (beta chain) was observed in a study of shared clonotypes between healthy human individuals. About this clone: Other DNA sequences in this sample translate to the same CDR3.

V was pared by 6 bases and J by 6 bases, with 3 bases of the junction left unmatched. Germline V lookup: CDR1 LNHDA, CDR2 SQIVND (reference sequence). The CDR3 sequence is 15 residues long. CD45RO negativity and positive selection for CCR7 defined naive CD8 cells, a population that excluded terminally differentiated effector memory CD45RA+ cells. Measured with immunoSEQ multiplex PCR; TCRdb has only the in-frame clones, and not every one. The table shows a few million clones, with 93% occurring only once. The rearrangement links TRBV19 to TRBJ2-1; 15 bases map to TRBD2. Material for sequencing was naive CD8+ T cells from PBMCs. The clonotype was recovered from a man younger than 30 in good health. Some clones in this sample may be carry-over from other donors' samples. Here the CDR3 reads CASSAGLAGGNEQFF. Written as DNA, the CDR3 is TGTGCCAGTAGCGCGGGACTAGCGGGAGGCAATGAGCAGTTCTTC.